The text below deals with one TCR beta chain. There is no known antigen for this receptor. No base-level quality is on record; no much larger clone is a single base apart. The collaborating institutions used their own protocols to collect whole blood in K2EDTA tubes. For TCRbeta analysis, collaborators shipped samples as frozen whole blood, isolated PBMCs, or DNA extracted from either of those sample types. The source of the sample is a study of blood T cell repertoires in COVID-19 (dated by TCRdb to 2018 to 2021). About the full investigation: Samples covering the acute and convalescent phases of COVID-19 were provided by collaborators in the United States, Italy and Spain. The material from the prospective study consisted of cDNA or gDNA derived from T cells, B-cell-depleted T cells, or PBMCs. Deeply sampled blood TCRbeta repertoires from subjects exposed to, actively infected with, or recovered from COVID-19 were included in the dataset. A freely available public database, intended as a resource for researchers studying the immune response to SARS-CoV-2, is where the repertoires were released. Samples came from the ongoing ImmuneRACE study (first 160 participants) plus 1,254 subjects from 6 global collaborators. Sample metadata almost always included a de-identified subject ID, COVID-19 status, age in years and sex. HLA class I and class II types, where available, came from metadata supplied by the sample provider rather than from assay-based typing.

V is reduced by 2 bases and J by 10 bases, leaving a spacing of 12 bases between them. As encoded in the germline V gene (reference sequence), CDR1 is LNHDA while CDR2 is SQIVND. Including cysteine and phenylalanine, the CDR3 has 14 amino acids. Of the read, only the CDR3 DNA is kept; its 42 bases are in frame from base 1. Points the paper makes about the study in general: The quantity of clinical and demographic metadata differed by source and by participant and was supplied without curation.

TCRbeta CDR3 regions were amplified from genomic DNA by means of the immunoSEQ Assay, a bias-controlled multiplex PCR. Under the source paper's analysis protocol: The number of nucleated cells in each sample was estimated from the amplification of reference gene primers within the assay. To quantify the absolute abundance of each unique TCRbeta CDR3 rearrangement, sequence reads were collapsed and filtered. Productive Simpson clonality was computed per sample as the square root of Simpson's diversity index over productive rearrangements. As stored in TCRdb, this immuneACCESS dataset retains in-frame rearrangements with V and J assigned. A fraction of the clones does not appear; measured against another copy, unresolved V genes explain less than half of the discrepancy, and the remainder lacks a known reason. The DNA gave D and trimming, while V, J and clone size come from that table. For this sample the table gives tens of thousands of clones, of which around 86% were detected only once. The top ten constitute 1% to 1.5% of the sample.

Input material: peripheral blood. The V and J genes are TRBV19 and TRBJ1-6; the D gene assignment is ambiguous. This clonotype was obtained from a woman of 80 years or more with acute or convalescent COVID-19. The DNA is TGTGCCAGTAGTATATCCGGGTTAAACTCACCCCTCCACTTT. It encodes CASSISGLNSPLHF.